One and the same sample provided the 12 T cell receptor beta chains below, sequenced in a study of T cell repertoires in cytomegalovirus infection. What these receptors recognize is not known. TCRdb recomputed calls from the reads with MiXCR, one row per CDR3 protein. The sample records around 78,000 distinct CDR3 sequences, around 25% being singletons. The sequenced sample was CD8+ T cells from cultured PBMCs, obtained from culture after CMV antigen stimulation. The source is a human donor in good health (CMV status not recorded). Some clones in this sample may be carry-over from other donors' samples.

The DNA of the CDR3 is TGCAGTGCTAGAGTTTTAGGACAGGGCTGGGAGACCCAGTACTTC. Translated: CSARVLGQGWETQYF. The chain combines TRBV20-1 with TRBJ2-5; 8 nucleotides align to TRBD1. The CDR3 loop spans 15 amino acids. The ends lost 1 base at V and 5 bases at J; junction bases unmatched: 9. Germline V lookup: CDR1 DFQATT, CDR2 SNEGSKA (reference sequence).

In its sample, this clonotype was seen a few times. V is TRBV29-1 and J is TRBJ2-7, with 7 positions matching TRBD1. V shed 6 bases, J shed 3 bases, and the junction held 8 bases outside the gene matches. The CDR3 extends over 13 amino acids. Germline V gives CDR1 SQVTM, CDR2 ANQGSEA. For the CDR3, the DNA is TGCAGCGTGGGGGACAGCGGTTTCTACGAGCAGTACTTC. As protein: CSVGDSGFYEQYF.

This clonotype was seen more than once but under ten times. This rearrangement joins TRBV7-7 to TRBJ2-5; 9 positions match TRBD1. The CDR3 consists of 17 residues. Trimming cost V 5 bases and J 6 bases; bases outside gene matches: 16. Per the germline V gene, CDR1 is SSHAT and CDR2 is FNYEAQ (reference sequence). Here the CDR3 reads CASSPGVTGGLEKTQYF. The CDR3 bases are TGTGCCAGCAGCCCTGGGGTGACAGGGGGTTTGGAAAAGACCCAGTACTTC.

Here the CDR3 reads CASSVANGGTGEETQYF. CDR3 sequence (DNA): TGTGCCAGCAGCGTAGCAAACGGCGGGACAGGAGAAGAGACCCAGTACTTC. The rearrangement joins TRBV9 to TRBJ2-5; 8 bases fit TRBD1. In germline, CDR1 is SGDLS, CDR2 YYNGEE. With V trimmed by 0 bases and J by 3 bases, 10 bases remained unmatched. CDR3 length equals 17 residues.

The chain combines TRBV25-1 with TRBJ2-4, with D unresolved. Germline V gives CDR1 MGHDK, CDR2 SYGVNS. Between the trimmed V and J ends, which lost 1 base and 6 bases, there was a span of 13 bases. The CDR3 runs to 15 residues. CDR3 in amino acids: CASSESLLARNIQYF. The CDR3 DNA reads TGTGCCAGCAGTGAATCATTATTAGCTAGAAACATTCAGTACTTC.

V usage is TRBV27 and J usage is TRBJ2-2; the D gene is possibly TRBD1 (5 bases). The CDR3 length is 17 residues. Germline loops: CDR1 MNHEY, CDR2 SMNVEV (reference sequence). The V end was cut by 0 bases, the J end by 3 bases, with 14 bases between. Here the CDR3 reads CASSLSNTGAHTGELFF. CDR3 nucleotide sequence: TGTGCCAGCAGTTTATCCAATACAGGAGCCCACACCGGGGAGCTGTTTTTT.

As DNA, the CDR3 is TGTGCCAGCAGTTCCTACCCTGGGGCCAACGTCCTGACTTTC. Residues: CASSSYPGANVLTF. V is TRBV6-2 or TRBV6-3 and J is TRBJ2-6; D is ambiguous. The V gene's germline CDR1 is MNHEY and CDR2 SVGEGT. The CDR3 length is 14 residues. V was pared by 4 bases and J by 2 bases, with 6 bases between.

This clonotype was seen more than once but under ten times. The chain is built from TRBV6-1 and TRBJ2-1; the D is unclear. Germline lookup yields CDR1 MNHNS and CDR2 SASEGT. Trimming left V 8 bases short and J 2 bases short, with 10 bases between. This CDR3 spans 13 amino acids. CDR3 in DNA: TGTGCCAGCCTTCTAGGGACCTACAATGAGCAGTTCTTC. This gives the protein CASLLGTYNEQFF.

The rearrangement joins TRBV29-1 to TRBJ1-1, with TRBD1 as a possible D gene (6 bases). Germline loops: CDR1 SQVTM, CDR2 ANQGSEA. This CDR3 spans 13 amino acids. Trimming took 6 bases from V and 4 from J, leaving 15 bases between them. The CDR3 region has the DNA TGCAGCGTGGGCTCGGGACAACGCACTGAAGCTTTCTTT. Its protein product is CSVGSGQRTEAFF.

The V and J genes are TRBV24-1 and TRBJ2-2; 8 bases agree with TRBD1. Germline CDR1 is KGHDR and CDR2 is SFDVKD. This CDR3 has 14 amino acids. The J segment lost 3 bases and the V segment lost 10 bases, leaving 6 bases of the junction unmatched. Here the CDR3 reads CATADRVDTGELFF. In DNA, the CDR3 is TGTGCCACTGCGGACAGGGTCGACACCGGGGAGCTGTTTTTT.

This clonotype was recorded many times. The rearrangement joins TRBV6-2 or TRBV6-3 to TRBJ2-5; 7 bases are shared with TRBD1. Looked up from germline, CDR1 is MNHEY and CDR2 is SVGEGT. The CDR3 consists of 14 residues. V shed 5 bases, J shed 5 bases, and the junction held 8 bases outside the gene matches. DNA for the CDR3: TGTGCCAGCAGTACCAACAGGGGCCGTGAGACCCAGTACTTC. Translated, it gives CASSTNRGRETQYF.

This clonotype showed up just a few times. J is TRBJ2-1 and V is TRBV27, with D possibly being TRBD1 (6 bases). V was cut by 3 bases and J by 3 bases, with 12 bases left in between. This CDR3 comprises 15 residues. Germline CDR1 reads MNHEY; CDR2 reads SMNVEV (reference sequence). CDR3 DNA sequence: TGTGCCAGCAGTTTGGACAGTACTTTCTACAATGAGCAGTTCTTC. As protein: CASSLDSTFYNEQFF.